Listed below are T cell receptor beta chains from one sample, sequenced in a study of T-cell reconstitution after alpha-beta-depleted transplantation in children. One entry per CDR3 protein, called by TCRdb with MiXCR from the PCR reads. The table includes more than 150,000 distinct CDR3 sequences, approximately 6.6% detected once. This material consisted of PBMCs from the stem cell graft donor, taken from the stem cell graft. These receptors originate from a human donor who donated a stem cell graft to a child with Wiskott-Aldrich syndrome. CDR3s include the opening cysteine and the closing phenylalanine or tryptophan. The D gene is left open where the match is weak. The size of a clone is reported for some rows only, either as once, few or many, or as a class for expanded clones.

d_call	v_call	clone_size	j_call	cdr3_nt	cdr3_aa
TRBD1	TRBV20-1	many	TRBJ2-7	TGCAGTGCTAGAACCGGGACAGTACTTTACGAGCAGTACTTC	CSARTGTVLYEQYF
.	TRBV3-1	few	TRBJ1-6	TGTGCCAGCAGCCAAGAGGGCGGGCCGGCATCACCCCTCCACTTT	CASSQEGGPASPLHF
.	TRBV5-1	few	TRBJ1-3	TGCGCCAGCAGCTTGGCCCGGCAGGGGAACTCTGGAAACACCATATATTTT	CASSLARQGNSGNTIYF
.	TRBV4-3	many	TRBJ2-2	TGCGCCAGCAGCCAAGAGTACACCGGGGAGCTGTTTTTT	CASSQEYTGELFF
.	TRBV5-1	.	TRBJ1-2	TGCGCCAGCAGCTTGAAGGGTCCCGCTTACACCTTC	CASSLKGPAYTF
.	TRBV24-1	many	TRBJ1-2	TGTGCCACCAGTGCCCGGGCTTTGGGTGGCTACACCTTC	CATSARALGGYTF
.	TRBV20-1	many	TRBJ2-2	TGCAGTGTACGCACACAGGGTCACACCGGGGAGCTGTTTTTT	CSVRTQGHTGELFF
.	TRBV29-1	many	TRBJ2-3	TGCAGCGTTGACTCCCCGGGGGTAACAGATACGCAGTATTTT	CSVDSPGVTDTQYF
.	TRBV24-1	many	TRBJ1-5	TGTGCCACCAGTGATTTGGTAGGGCAGCCCCAGCATTTT	CATSDLVGQPQHF
.	TRBV7-6	many	TRBJ2-1	TGTGCCAGCAGCTTTAGCGCGAGCTCCTACAATGAGCAGTTCTTC	CASSFSASSYNEQFF
TRBD1	TRBV15	.	TRBJ1-6	TGTGCCACCAGCAGGGATCCCGCTCGGACAGGCGGACGACTACCCCTCCACTTT	CATSRDPARTGGRLPLHF
.	TRBV5-1	few	TRBJ2-7	TGCGCCAGCAGCTTGGATTGGTCCGCTTCCTACGAGCAGTACTTC	CASSLDWSASYEQYF
TRBD1	TRBV27	many	TRBJ1-1	TGTGCCAGCAACAGGGGAAGACTGAACACTGAAGCTTTCTTT	CASNRGRLNTEAFF
TRBD2	TRBV6-1	.	TRBJ2-5	TGTGCCAGCAGTGATTTAGCGGGGGGACAAGAGACCCAGTACTTC	CASSDLAGGQETQYF
TRBD1	TRBV7-7	many	TRBJ2-2	TGTGCCAGCAGTCGCGGACAGGCAATCGGCCGGGGGGAGCTGTTTTTT	CASSRGQAIGRGELFF
.	TRBV20-1	many	TRBJ2-4	TGCAGTGCTAGGAGCCCACAGCAAAACATTCAGTACTTC	CSARSPQQNIQYF
.	TRBV20-1	many	TRBJ2-5	TGCAGTGCTAGAGGGTCGCGGGAGACCCAGTACTTC	CSARGSRETQYF
.	TRBV19	few	TRBJ1-2	TGTGCCAGTAGCCCGACAGGCTCAAAGGTGAATGGCTACACCTTC	CASSPTGSKVNGYTF
TRBD2	TRBV20-1	many	TRBJ2-3	TGCAGTGCCAAGGGCCTAGCGGGGTTTACAGATACGCAGTATTTT	CSAKGLAGFTDTQYF
TRBD1	TRBV5-1	many	TRBJ1-2	TGCGCCAGCAGCTCGGGACAGAGCTATGGCTACACCTTC	CASSSGQSYGYTF
.	TRBV7-9	.	TRBJ1-4	TGTGCCAGCAGCCGCCCTAATGAAAAACTGTTTTTT	CASSRPNEKLFF
TRBD1	TRBV20-1	many	TRBJ1-2	TGCAGTGCTAGAGTCCTGGACAGGGGAGACTATGGCTACACCTTC	CSARVLDRGDYGYTF
TRBD1	TRBV12-3/TRBV12-4	.	TRBJ1-3	TGTGCCAGCAGGGGGACAGAATCTGGAAACACCATATATTTT	CASRGTESGNTIYF
TRBD2	TRBV11-2	many	TRBJ2-3	TGTGCCAGCAGCTTAATGGGACTAGCGGGAGTAGATACGCAGTATTTT	CASSLMGLAGVDTQYF
.	TRBV27	many	TRBJ2-3	TGTGCCAGCAGTTTATCGAGGACAGATACGCAGTATTTT	CASSLSRTDTQYF
.	TRBV5-6	.	TRBJ2-2	TGTGCCAGCAGGCGTTCAGGGAAAGGACCACCCGGGGAGCTGTTTTTT	CASRRSGKGPPGELFF
.	TRBV29-1	many	TRBJ2-5	TGCAGCGTCTCGGACGGCCAAGAGACCCAGTACTTC	CSVSDGQETQYF
TRBD1	TRBV12-3/TRBV12-4	many	TRBJ1-1	TGTGCCAGCAGTTTAAAGGGGGCCCGGGCTGGTAACACTGAAGCTTTCTTT	CASSLKGARAGNTEAFF
.	TRBV5-1	many	TRBJ2-5	TGCGCCAGCAGCATTCAGACAGGAGAAGAGACCCAGTACTTC	CASSIQTGEETQYF
TRBD1	TRBV12-3/TRBV12-4	many	TRBJ1-1	TGTGCCAGCAGTCCCGGGGTTGGTACAGGGGAGAACACTGAAGCTTTCTTT	CASSPGVGTGENTEAFF
.	TRBV7-6	many	TRBJ1-1	TGTGCCAGCAGCTTCCAGGTAGGCGAGTTCACTGAAGCTTTCTTT	CASSFQVGEFTEAFF
TRBD2	TRBV7-8	many	TRBJ2-5	TGTGCCAGCAGCTCTAGGCCGGGACTAGCGGTTGGGGAGACCCAGTACTTC	CASSSRPGLAVGETQYF
.	TRBV3-1	many	TRBJ2-1	TGTGCCAGCAGCCAAGCGTATGGGTGGAATGAGCAGTTCTTC	CASSQAYGWNEQFF
.	TRBV20-1	many	TRBJ1-1	TGCAGTGCTAGAGGCGGCATCGGAGGCACTGAAGCTTTCTTT	CSARGGIGGTEAFF
.	TRBV7-9	.	TRBJ1-1	TGTGCCAGCAGCTTAATAAGACAGGAGAGTAAAGCTTTCTTT	CASSLIRQESKAFF
.	TRBV7-6	many	TRBJ1-1	TGTGCCAGCAGCTTAGGGGCAGCGAACACTGAAGCTTTCTTT	CASSLGAANTEAFF
.	TRBV5-1	many	TRBJ2-7	TGCGCCAGCAGCTTGGTGAATGGGCCGAGCTCCTACGAGCAGTACTTC	CASSLVNGPSSYEQYF
.	TRBV20-1	many	TRBJ2-7	TGCAGTGCTTCTCGGGCCTCCTCAAGTAACGAGCAGTACTTC	CSASRASSSNEQYF
TRBD2	TRBV12-3/TRBV12-4	many	TRBJ2-5	TGTGCCAGCAGCATTCCGGGACTAGCGTTGAGGGAGACCCAGTACTTC	CASSIPGLALRETQYF
TRBD1	TRBV7-2	many	TRBJ1-6	TGTGCCAGCAGAAAGGGACAGCCTTCTGTAGCACCCCTCCACTTT	CASRKGQPSVAPLHF
.	TRBV7-2	many	TRBJ2-7	TGTGCCAGCACCATGATCGGGACGCCCTACGAGCAGTACTTC	CASTMIGTPYEQYF
TRBD2	TRBV6-5	many	TRBJ2-1	TGTGCCAGCAGTTACCGGAGGCGGGGGGGCCGTGATGAGCAGTTCTTC	CASSYRRRGGRDEQFF
.	TRBV5-6	few	TRBJ1-6	TGTGCCAGCAGCCCCACGCCCCAGGGATTGGCACCCCTCCACTTT	CASSPTPQGLAPLHF
.	TRBV18	many	TRBJ2-7	TGTGCCAGCTCACCACCGGGGTCACTAGCCTACGAGCAGTACTTC	CASSPPGSLAYEQYF
.	TRBV29-1	many	TRBJ1-1	TGCAGCGTTGAACGGAACACTGAAGCTTTCTTT	CSVERNTEAFF
TRBD2	TRBV7-2	.	TRBJ2-2	TGTGCCAGCAGCTTATCCAGCGGGGGAAACACCGGGGAGCTGTTTTTT	CASSLSSGGNTGELFF
.	TRBV5-1	few	TRBJ1-1	TGCGCCAGCAGCTTAAAGGGGTCTGGCACTGAAGCTTTCTTT	CASSLKGSGTEAFF